The rows below give T cell receptor beta chains drawn from one sample of a study of human T cells and chemical hapten exposure. Via MiXCR, TCRdb re-called the RACE reads, giving one row per CDR3 protein. The table has 95,000 or so distinct CDR3 sequences, 11% seen once; the top ten hold roughly 3%. The sequences come from whole blood, collected in connection with sensitization to the hapten diphenylcyclopropenone (DPC). These receptors came from a woman aged 40 to 50 with alopecia areata. Some clones in this sample may be carry-over from other donors' samples. The conserved cysteine and the conserved F or W are not part of the CDR3 here.

cdr3_length j_call v_call cdr3_aa
21 TRBJ2-7 TRBV7-2 ASSLVGFGVGQGTSGSPYEQY
15 TRBJ2-1 TRBV3-1 ASSTRLAGPSYNEQF
12 TRBJ1-6 TRBV19 ASSPQRGNSPLH
14 TRBJ1-2 TRBV24-1 ATSDTVRRGGYGYT
16 TRBJ2-7 TRBV2 ASSQGLAGALSLGEQY
11 TRBJ1-2 TRBV20-1 SATQGDLYGYT
15 TRBJ1-1 TRBV11-3 ASSPGRGGHKNTEAF
11 TRBJ1-2 TRBV28 ASSPGVRYGYT
14 TRBJ1-1 TRBV5-6 ASSLPGDPLNTEAF
10 TRBJ2-1 TRBV28 ASSLYGWEQF
15 TRBJ2-3 TRBV6-6 ASSRTTSGGATDTQY
14 TRBJ1-5 TRBV27 ASKPKSGVSNQPQH
9 TRBJ2-7 TRBV10-3 AISESGEQY
12 TRBJ1-6 TRBV5-4 ASSLPLGDSPLH
14 TRBJ1-3 TRBV15 ATSREQGRVGNTIY
10 TRBJ2-1 TRBV19 ANSGGRCEQF